The source of this TCR beta chain is a study of T cell responses to AZD1222 COVID-19 vaccine. Germline V CDR1 and CDR2: SGDLS, YYNGEE. The CDR3 contains 15 residues. V was trimmed by 4 bases and J by 6 bases, leaving 14 bases between them. The protocol was immunoSEQ multiplex PCR, while the TCRdb copy is restricted to in-frame clones and leaves out a portion. The top ten hold 5% of the sample, which has about 88,000 clones, about 89% seen once. Sample: peripheral blood, taken 28 days after the second AZD1222 dose. The origin of this receptor is an adult who received the AZD1222 COVID-19 vaccine. V usage is TRBV9 and J usage is TRBJ1-6; TRBD1 might be the D (5 bases). Written as DNA, the CDR3 is TGTGCCAGCAGCACGGACACAGAATTTAATTCACCCCTCCACTTT. Protein: CASSTDTEFNSPLHF.